One and the same sample provided the 28 T cell receptor beta chains below, sequenced in a study of control samples from healthy donors and cancer patients. The protocol was immunoSEQ multiplex PCR, while the TCRdb copy is restricted to in-frame clones and leaves out a portion. The table has around 85,000 clones, 94% seen once; the top ten hold approximately 4.8%. Source material: blood. These receptors were taken from a woman between 18 and 29 years old in good health.

V and J are TRBV19 and TRBJ2-7, with D possibly matching TRBD1 (5 bases). The CDR3 spans 13 residues. CDR1 and CDR2 from the germline V gene are LNHDA and SQIVND (reference sequence). V was pared by 5 bases and J by 2 bases, with 10 bases between. The CDR3 here is CASSSGITYEQYF. Written as DNA, the CDR3 is TGTGCCAGTAGTTCAGGGATAACCTACGAGCAGTACTTC. The whole variable domain, filled in from reference TRBV19 and TRBJ2-7, reads DGGITQSPKYLFRKEGQNVTLSCEQNLNHDAMYWYRQDPGQGLRLIYYSQIVNDFQKGDIAEGYSVSREKKESFPLTVTSAQKNPTAFYLCASSSGITYEQYFGPGTRLTVT.

This clone has just one count. The chain employs TRBV19 and TRBJ1-1; TRBD1 might be the D (5 bases). Between the trimmed V and J ends, which lost 5 bases and 11 bases, there was a span of 21 bases. CDR1 is LNHDA, CDR2 SQIVND, per germline (reference sequence). This CDR3 contains 14 residues. The CDR3 reads CASSLAPQQGPAFF. CDR3 in DNA: TGTGCCAGTAGTCTCGCCCCCCAGCAGGGCCCGGCTTTCTTT.

The chain links TRBV27 to TRBJ2-1; possibly TRBD1 for D (5 bases). This CDR3 comprises 14 residues. Germline V lookup: CDR1 MNHEY, CDR2 SMNVEV (reference sequence). V was pared by 5 bases and J by 0 bases, with 8 bases between. The CDR3 nucleotides read TGTGCCAGCAGTCCCAGGGTCTCCTACAATGAGCAGTTCTTC. Protein product: CASSPRVSYNEQFF.

There are a few counts of this clone. The rearrangement joins TRBV7-8 to TRBJ1-1, with D perhaps TRBD1 (6 bases). V gave up 5 bases and J gave up 6 bases, with 19 bases separating them. This CDR3 has 15 residues. The germline V gene has CDR1 SGHVS and CDR2 FQNEAQ. In nucleotides, the CDR3 is TGTGCCAGCAGCGCGGTGGAACAGGGTTACTCTGAAGCTTTCTTT. Its translation is CASSAVEQGYSEAFF. Full variable domain (remainder filled in from reference TRBV7-8 and TRBJ1-1): GAGVSQSPRYKVAKRGQDVALRCDPISGHVSLFWYQQALGQGPEFLTYFQNEAQLDKSGLPSDRFFAERPEGSVSTLKIQRTQQEDSAVYLCASSAVEQGYSEAFFGQGTRLTVV.

J is TRBJ2-1 and V is TRBV27; 8 bases align to TRBD2. V lost 3 bases to trimming and J lost 6 bases; unmatched junction nucleotides: 4. The CDR3 loop spans 14 amino acids. CDR1 is MNHEY, CDR2 SMNVEV, per germline (reference sequence). In DNA, the CDR3 is TGTGCCAGCAGTTTCCTAGCGGGCGGCAATGAGCAGTTCTTC. It yields the protein CASSFLAGGNEQFF.

The rearrangement uses TRBV11-2 and TRBJ2-7; D is unresolved. CDR3 length: 14 amino acids. The V gene lost 5 bases and the J gene lost 4 bases, with 15 bases spanning the gap. The germline V gene encodes CDR1 SGHAT and CDR2 FQNNGV. CDR3 sequence (DNA): TGTGCCAGCAGCCTCGGCCCCACCCCGTACGAGCAGTACTTC. This codes for CASSLGPTPYEQYF. The full variable domain, with the rest looked up from reference TRBV11-2 and TRBJ2-7, is EAGVAQSPRYKIIEKRQSVAFWCNPISGHATLYWYQQILGQGPKLLIQFQNNGVVDDSQLPKDRFSAERLKGVDSTLKIQPAKLEDSAVYLCASSLGPTPYEQYFGPGTRLTVT.

The chain carries TRBV9 and TRBJ2-3, with 10 bases matching TRBD2. The CDR3 contains 15 residues. Trimming removed 3 bases from V and 1 base from J; junction bases left unmatched: 2. Germline V lookup: CDR1 SGDLS, CDR2 YYNGEE. This CDR3 reads CASSEGTSGTDTQYF. Written as DNA, the CDR3 is TGTGCCAGCAGCGAGGGGACTAGCGGCACAGATACGCAGTATTTT.

This chain joins TRBV27 and TRBJ2-3; possibly TRBD2 for D (5 bases). The germline gives CDR1 MNHEY, CDR2 SMNVEV (reference sequence). This CDR3 comprises 13 residues. V was pared by 5 bases and J by 5 bases, with 11 bases between. CDR3 sequence: CASSGLARDTQYF. The CDR3 bases are TGTGCCAGCAGTGGGCTAGCTAGAGATACGCAGTATTTT.

The chain links TRBV28 to TRBJ2-7, with 7 nucleotides matching TRBD1. The CDR3 totals 15 residues. Germline trimming cut 1 base from V and 4 bases from J; bases unmatched to any gene: 7. Per germline, CDR1 MDHEN and CDR2 SYDVKM. The CDR3 DNA sequence: TGTGCCAGCAGTTTATTGACAGGGAGTTTGTACGAGCAGTACTTC. It encodes CASSLLTGSLYEQYF.

The chain joins TRBV6-2 or TRBV6-3 to TRBJ2-4, with TRBD2 matching 8 bases. The germline CDR1 and CDR2 sequences are MNHEY and SVGEGT. The CDR3 contains 15 residues. V lost 4 bases and J lost 6; bases outside the gene matches: 8. CDR3 DNA: TGTGCCAGCAGTTCCCCGGGACGGGGGGGAAACATTCAGTACTTC. This encodes CASSSPGRGGNIQYF.

This chain links TRBV2 with TRBJ2-7, with 9 bases lining up with TRBD1. CDR3 length equals 13 residues. J gave up 5 bases and V 8 bases, and 7 bases lay outside the gene matches. Per germline, CDR1 SNHLY and CDR2 FYNNEI. The CDR3 coding sequence is TGTGCCAGCGTGGGACAGGGCAGAAACGAGCAGTACTTC. It translates to CASVGQGRNEQYF. Variable domain in full (rest from reference TRBV2 and TRBJ2-7): EPEVTQTPSHQVTQMGQEVILRCVPISNHLYFYWYRQILGQKVEFLVSFYNNEISEKSEIFDDQFSVERPDGSNFTLKIRSTKLEDSAMYFCASVGQGRNEQYFGPGTRLTVT.

This clone occurred a few times. The chain employs TRBV5-6 and TRBJ1-4, with D hard to call. CDR3 size: 15 residues. V dropped 1 base and J dropped 7 bases, with 14 bases sitting between them. Germline V gene data show CDR1 as SGHDT and CDR2 as YYEEEE. The CDR3 DNA reads TGTGCCAGCAGCTTGAGGAGCGCCGGGAGTGAAAAACTGTTTTTT. As protein: CASSLRSAGSEKLFF.

This chain links TRBV27 with TRBJ2-5; perhaps D is TRBD1 or TRBD2 (6 bases each). CDR1 MNHEY and CDR2 SMNVEV come from the germline V gene (reference sequence). Trimming pared 11 bases from V and 5 bases from J, leaving 21 bases between. The CDR3 contains 14 residues. The CDR3 reads CAGLPLYRDETQYF. The DNA of the CDR3 is TGTGCCGGACTACCCCTTTACAGGGATGAGACCCAGTACTTC.

The chain joins TRBV10-2 to TRBJ1-5, with D unclear. V was pared by 6 bases and J by 7 bases, with 13 bases between. CDR1 WSHSY and CDR2 SAAADI come from the germline V gene. This CDR3 is built from 13 residues. DNA for the CDR3: TGCGCCAGCAGGGCCGAGGGCAGGCAGCCCCAGCATTTT. Protein product: CASRAEGRQPQHF.

J is TRBJ1-1 and V is TRBV27; the match to TRBD1 covers 9 bases. The V gene end was trimmed by 4 bases and the J gene end by 5 bases; junction bases not matched to a gene: 8. CDR1 and CDR2 (germline): MNHEY, SMNVEV (reference sequence). This CDR3 comprises 15 residues. This CDR3 reads CASSSWPGTGTEAFF. The CDR3 nucleotides read TGTGCCAGCAGTTCCTGGCCCGGGACAGGGACTGAAGCTTTCTTT.

The rearrangement links TRBV2 to TRBJ2-7; no clear D. Germline lookup yields CDR1 SNHLY and CDR2 FYNNEI. With 10 bases removed from V and 1 base from J, the gap between germline ends came to 14 bases. The CDR3 covers 13 residues. The CDR3 nucleotides are TGTGCCATGGGCTCGGGTTGGTCCTACGAGCAGTACTTC. Translation gives CAMGSGWSYEQYF. The full variable domain, in which reference TRBV2 and TRBJ2-7 provide the parts outside the CDR3, is EPEVTQTPSHQVTQMGQEVILRCVPISNHLYFYWYRQILGQKVEFLVSFYNNEISEKSEIFDDQFSVERPDGSNFTLKIRSTKLEDSAMYFCAMGSGWSYEQYFGPGTRLTVT.

The rearrangement links TRBV27 to TRBJ1-5; D is undetermined. Trimming left V 0 bases short and J 0 bases short, with 9 bases between. Germline CDR1 reads MNHEY; CDR2 reads SMNVEV (reference sequence). The CDR3 spans 16 residues. Here the CDR3 reads CASSLSAWDSNQPQHF. The CDR3 DNA is TGTGCCAGCAGTTTATCGGCCTGGGATAGCAATCAGCCCCAGCATTTT.

In this sample, this clone turned up once. The chain joins TRBV7-8 to TRBJ1-3; D uncertain. Germline assignment: CDR1 SGHVS and CDR2 FQNEAQ. CDR3 length: 17 residues. Trimming stripped 5 bases from V and 0 bases from J, with 17 bases between. CDR3 sequence (DNA): TGTGCCAGCAGCGTCCCTGATGGCCCCTCCTCTGGAAACACCATATATTTT. Translating gives CASSVPDGPSSGNTIYF. Combining the CDR3 with reference TRBV7-8 and TRBJ1-3 gives the whole variable domain GAGVSQSPRYKVAKRGQDVALRCDPISGHVSLFWYQQALGQGPEFLTYFQNEAQLDKSGLPSDRFFAERPEGSVSTLKIQRTQQEDSAVYLCASSVPDGPSSGNTIYFGEGSWLTVV.

This clone was seen a single time. The V call is TRBV2, the J call TRBJ2-3; D remains ambiguous. The CDR3 runs 12 residues. V lost 8 bases and J lost 7, with 13 bases in between. Germline V gene data show CDR1 as SNHLY and CDR2 as FYNNEI. CDR3 DNA: TGTGCCAGCGGATCAGAGAGGTATACGCAGTATTTT. Translation gives CASGSERYTQYF.

The J gene is TRBJ2-7, the V gene TRBV5-1; D may be TRBD1 or TRBD2 (5 bases each). Trimming removed 0 bases from V and 9 bases from J, with 16 bases in between. CDR3 length: 14 amino acids. In germline, CDR1 is SGHRS, CDR2 YFSETQ. The DNA of the CDR3 is TGCGCCAGCAGCTTGGCAGACAGAGGGGTCTGGCAGTACTTC. This gives the protein CASSLADRGVWQYF.

The genes are TRBV18 and TRBJ2-1; maybe TRBD1 (6 bases). CDR3 length: 15 amino acids. V was clipped by 1 base and J by 6 bases, with 13 bases between them. Germline V CDR1 and CDR2: KGHSH, LQKENI. As DNA, the CDR3 is TGTGCCAGCTCACCACTAGGACAGTCGGGCAATGAGCAGTTCTTC. Translating gives CASSPLGQSGNEQFF.

The V and J genes are TRBV3-1 (or the pseudogene TRBV3-2) and TRBJ1-4, with D tentatively TRBD1 (6 bases). The V end lost 0 bases, the J end lost 5 bases, and 10 bases lay between the germline ends. This CDR3 contains 15 residues. The germline V gene encodes CDR1 LGHDT and CDR2 YNNKEL (reference sequence). The CDR3 DNA is TGTGCCAGCAGCCAAGAGAGGGGGACGAATGAAAAACTGTTTTTT. This encodes CASSQERGTNEKLFF.

The rearrangement links TRBV6-5 to TRBJ2-7, with D uncertain. V lost 5 bases and J 2 bases, leaving 13 bases between the germline ends. This CDR3 has 14 residues. The germline V gene encodes CDR1 MNHEY and CDR2 SVGAGI. CDR3 residues: CASSPVGPPYEQYF. CDR3 coding DNA: TGTGCCAGCAGTCCGGTCGGTCCCCCCTACGAGCAGTACTTC.

V usage is TRBV7-2 and J usage is TRBJ2-7; a weak D match, TRBD2 (5 bases). Germline CDR1 reads SGHTA; CDR2 reads FQGNSA. The CDR3 totals 14 residues. Trimming took off 5 bases at V and 2 bases at J, with 13 bases between the two ends. The CDR3 coding sequence is TGTGCCAGCAGCCCCTCGGGGTGGGCCTACGAGCAGTACTTC. Translating gives CASSPSGWAYEQYF.

The chain is built from TRBV10-3 and TRBJ1-6; 9 positions agree with TRBD1. V was pared by 2 bases and J by 9 bases, with 14 bases of the junction left unmatched. The CDR3 has 18 amino acids. The germline CDR1 and CDR2 sequences are ENHRY and SYGVKD. The DNA for the CDR3 is TGTGCCATCAGTGAGGGAAAACCGGGACAGGGACGGAGTTCACCCCTCCACTTT. Protein: CAISEGKPGQGRSSPLHF.

V usage is TRBV29-1 and J usage is TRBJ1-1; D remains unclear. V was trimmed by 7 bases and J by 5 bases, leaving 14 bases between them. This CDR3 has 12 residues. Germline CDR1 SQVTM, CDR2 ANQGSEA. CDR3 nucleotides: TGCAGCGGTTCTCTTGAAAGGACTGAAGCTTTCTTT. The encoded protein is CSGSLERTEAFF.

The rearrangement links TRBV7-8 to TRBJ2-7; 8 bases line up with TRBD2. J was trimmed by 2 bases and V by 5 bases; bases with no gene match: 8. Germline-derived CDR1 and CDR2 are SGHVS and FQNEAQ. This CDR3 has 15 residues. CDR3 amino acids: CASSVKRENPYEQYF. The CDR3, as DNA: TGTGCCAGCAGCGTAAAGCGGGAGAACCCCTACGAGCAGTACTTC.

The genes are TRBV4-2 and TRBJ1-2, with a possible D match to TRBD1 (6 bases). V was trimmed by 2 bases and J by 6 bases, leaving 19 bases between them. The CDR3 loop spans 16 amino acids. CDR1 and CDR2 (germline): LGHNA, YNFKEQ. In DNA, the CDR3 is TGTGCCAGCAGCCAACCGAGCGCCGGAGGGGGTAATGGCTACACCTTC. Translating it yields CASSQPSAGGGNGYTF.